The rows below give T cell receptor beta chains drawn from one sample of a study of CD8 T cells in Susac syndrome. TCRdb re-derived calls from the immunoSEQ multiplex PCR reads in MiXCR, one entry per CDR3 protein. The sample includes 90,000 to 110,000 distinct CDR3 sequences, 90% to 96% seen only once; the top ten take under 0.1%. The specimen sequenced was CD4+ T cells from PBMCs. These receptors originate from a human donor in good health. CDR3s include the opening cysteine and the closing phenylalanine or tryptophan. The D gene is left open where the match is weak. Part of the rows lack a size; the others show once, few, many or a class for expanded clones.

d_gene: TRBD2; j_gene: TRBJ2-2; abundance: NA; v_gene: TRBV29-1; CDR3aa: CSVETLGLAGGGGELFF; CDR3nt: TGCAGCGTTGAAACCCTGGGACTAGCGGGAGGAGGCGGGGAGCTGTTTTTT
d_gene: TRBD1; j_gene: TRBJ2-6; abundance: NA; v_gene: TRBV7-9; CDR3aa: CASSLGWTGQPGANVLTF; CDR3nt: TGTGCCAGCAGCTTAGGATGGACAGGGCAACCCGGGGCCAACGTCCTGACTTTC
d_gene: TRBD1; j_gene: TRBJ1-5; abundance: NA; v_gene: TRBV4-1; CDR3aa: CASSQDLDRAARTQHF; CDR3nt: TGCGCCAGCAGCCAAGATCTGGACAGGGCGGCCCGGACCCAGCATTTT
d_gene: TRBD2; j_gene: TRBJ2-7; abundance: NA; v_gene: TRBV15; CDR3aa: CATSRPLAGATYEQYF; CDR3nt: TGTGCCACCAGCAGACCTCTAGCGGGGGCAACCTACGAGCAGTACTTC
d_gene: NA; j_gene: TRBJ1-4; abundance: NA; v_gene: TRBV28; CDR3aa: CASSFTNEKLFF; CDR3nt: TGTGCCAGCAGTTTTACTAATGAAAAACTGTTTTTT
d_gene: NA; j_gene: TRBJ1-2; abundance: NA; v_gene: TRBV4-1; CDR3aa: CASSQVGKGGHGYTF; CDR3nt: TGCGCCAGCAGCCAAGTGGGAAAGGGAGGACATGGCTACACCTTC
d_gene: NA; j_gene: TRBJ2-1; abundance: NA; v_gene: TRBV7-9; CDR3aa: CATLVAVGYDNEQFF; CDR3nt: TGTGCCACCTTGGTAGCGGTCGGCTATGACAATGAGCAGTTCTTC
d_gene: NA; j_gene: TRBJ1-2; abundance: once; v_gene: TRBV28; CDR3aa: CASKGDGRSPSGYTF; CDR3nt: TGTGCCAGCAAGGGGGACGGGAGGTCTCCTAGTGGCTACACCTTC
d_gene: TRBD2; j_gene: TRBJ2-5; abundance: NA; v_gene: TRBV29-1; CDR3aa: CSVEGTSGRRETQYF; CDR3nt: TGCAGCGTTGAAGGGACTAGCGGGAGGAGAGAGACCCAGTACTTC
d_gene: NA; j_gene: TRBJ2-4; abundance: NA; v_gene: TRBV4-1; CDR3aa: CASRTAQGEYF; CDR3nt: TGCGCCAGCAGGACGGCTCAGGGCGAGTACTTC
d_gene: NA; j_gene: TRBJ2-1; abundance: once; v_gene: TRBV7-9; CDR3aa: CATRGPPGASYNEQFF; CDR3nt: TGTGCCACCCGAGGGCCTCCGGGGGCCTCCTACAATGAGCAGTTCTTC
d_gene: TRBD2; j_gene: TRBJ2-1; abundance: NA; v_gene: TRBV20-1; CDR3aa: CSTIQAGGTRDERFF; CDR3nt: TGCAGTACAATTCAAGCGGGGGGGACGAGGGATGAGCGGTTCTTC
d_gene: TRBD1; j_gene: TRBJ1-1; abundance: NA; v_gene: TRBV29-1; CDR3aa: CSARDRKNTEAFF; CDR3nt: TGCAGCGCCCGGGACAGAAAGAACACTGAAGCTTTCTTT
d_gene: NA; j_gene: TRBJ1-3; abundance: NA; v_gene: TRBV5-4; CDR3aa: CASSLGGNSGNTIYF; CDR3nt: TGTGCCAGCAGCTTGGGGGGAAACTCTGGAAACACCATATATTTT
d_gene: NA; j_gene: TRBJ1-1; abundance: NA; v_gene: TRBV30; CDR3aa: CAWSVGRGVTEAFF; CDR3nt: TGTGCCTGGAGTGTTGGCAGGGGAGTAACTGAAGCTTTCTTT
d_gene: NA; j_gene: TRBJ2-2; abundance: NA; v_gene: TRBV5-1; CDR3aa: CASTSLLNTGELFF; CDR3nt: TGCGCCAGCACCTCACTTCTTAACACCGGGGAGCTGTTTTTT
d_gene: NA; j_gene: TRBJ2-2; abundance: NA; v_gene: TRBV29-1; CDR3aa: CSVVPGGVTGELFF; CDR3nt: TGCAGCGTGGTACCGGGGGGCGTCACCGGGGAGCTGTTTTTT
d_gene: TRBD1; j_gene: TRBJ2-7; abundance: NA; v_gene: TRBV25-1; CDR3aa: CASSEDPQGAGQYF; CDR3nt: TGTGCCAGCAGTGAAGACCCCCAGGGGGCTGGGCAGTACTTC
d_gene: TRBD2; j_gene: TRBJ2-1; abundance: NA; v_gene: TRBV7-8; CDR3aa: CASSLQTSGSNNEQFF; CDR3nt: TGTGCCAGCAGCTTACAAACTAGCGGGAGTAACAATGAGCAGTTCTTC
d_gene: TRBD1; j_gene: TRBJ2-2; abundance: NA; v_gene: TRBV23-1; CDR3aa: CASSQSLGTGGSGELFF; CDR3nt: TGCGCCAGCAGTCAATCGTTGGGGACAGGGGGCAGCGGGGAGCTGTTTTTT
d_gene: NA; j_gene: TRBJ2-6; abundance: NA; v_gene: TRBV12-3/TRBV12-4; CDR3aa: CASSFVGAGANVLTF; CDR3nt: TGTGCCAGCAGTTTCGTAGGGGCTGGGGCCAACGTCCTGACTTTC
d_gene: NA; j_gene: TRBJ2-7; abundance: NA; v_gene: TRBV28; CDR3aa: CASSSLPPGGQSYEQYF; CDR3nt: TGTGCCAGCAGTTCTCTACCCCCTGGCGGGCAGTCCTACGAGCAGTACTTC
d_gene: TRBD2; j_gene: TRBJ2-7; abundance: NA; v_gene: TRBV4-3; CDR3aa: CASSQAPSGYEQYF; CDR3nt: TGCGCCAGCAGCCAAGCCCCTAGCGGCTACGAGCAGTACTTC
d_gene: NA; j_gene: TRBJ1-1; abundance: NA; v_gene: TRBV10-2; CDR3aa: CASSELQGVSVGTEAFF; CDR3nt: TGCGCCAGCAGTGAGTTACAGGGAGTGTCGGTCGGTACTGAAGCTTTCTTT
d_gene: TRBD1; j_gene: TRBJ1-4; abundance: NA; v_gene: TRBV2; CDR3aa: CASSPQGGRSEKLFF; CDR3nt: TGTGCCAGCAGTCCCCAGGGGGGCCGCAGTGAAAAACTGTTTTTT
d_gene: NA; j_gene: TRBJ1-3; abundance: NA; v_gene: TRBV29-1; CDR3aa: CSVESSAIYSGNTIYF; CDR3nt: TGCAGCGTTGAAAGTTCGGCGATATACTCTGGAAACACCATATATTTT
d_gene: NA; j_gene: TRBJ1-1; abundance: NA; v_gene: TRBV2; CDR3aa: CASSTGPYNTEAFF; CDR3nt: TGTGCCAGCTCGACAGGACCCTATAACACTGAAGCTTTCTTT
d_gene: NA; j_gene: TRBJ2-2; abundance: NA; v_gene: TRBV3-1; CDR3aa: CASSRTVGANTGELFF; CDR3nt: TGTGCCAGCAGCCGAACCGTTGGTGCGAACACCGGGGAGCTGTTTTTT
d_gene: NA; j_gene: TRBJ2-4; abundance: NA; v_gene: TRBV3-1; CDR3aa: CASSQVSGNIQYF; CDR3nt: TGTGCCAGCAGCCAAGTGTCTGGAAACATTCAGTACTTC
d_gene: NA; j_gene: TRBJ2-7; abundance: NA; v_gene: TRBV20-1; CDR3aa: CSASGTGRSSYEQYF; CDR3nt: TGCAGTGCTAGCGGGACTGGACGTAGCTCCTACGAGCAGTACTTC
d_gene: TRBD2; j_gene: TRBJ2-1; abundance: NA; v_gene: TRBV12-3/TRBV12-4; CDR3aa: CASRRPGTSGDNEQFF; CDR3nt: TGTGCCAGCAGACGCCCCGGGACTAGCGGGGACAATGAGCAGTTCTTC
d_gene: TRBD2; j_gene: TRBJ2-3; abundance: NA; v_gene: TRBV28; CDR3aa: CASSFSQRGSLQYF; CDR3nt: TGTGCCAGCAGTTTTTCGCAACGCGGGAGTTTGCAGTATTTT
d_gene: NA; j_gene: TRBJ2-1; abundance: NA; v_gene: TRBV12-3/TRBV12-4; CDR3aa: CASSPNINEQFF; CDR3nt: TGTGCCAGCAGCCCTAACATCAATGAGCAGTTCTTC
d_gene: TRBD2; j_gene: TRBJ2-3; abundance: NA; v_gene: TRBV9; CDR3aa: CANRTSRGTDTQYF; CDR3nt: TGTGCCAACAGGACTAGTCGGGGCACAGATACGCAGTATTTT
d_gene: NA; j_gene: TRBJ2-1; abundance: NA; v_gene: TRBV29-1; CDR3aa: CSVRGAEGPYDNEQFF; CDR3nt: TGCAGCGTTAGGGGGGCGGAGGGCCCCTACGACAATGAGCAGTTCTTC